The source of this T cell receptor (beta chain) is a study of OX40 agonist ivuxolimab in advanced cancers. Germline CDR1 is KGHSH and CDR2 is LQKENI. V lost 3 bases and J lost 2, with 10 bases in between. This CDR3 comprises 14 residues. The method was immunoSEQ multiplex PCR; TCRdb's version includes in-frame clones alone and lacks a portion of them. The table shows 80,000 to 95,000 clones, with nearly 90% occurring only once. The specimen was CD4+ or CD8+ T cells sorted from blood, collected in a trial of the OX40 agonist ivuxolimab. V and J are TRBV18 and TRBJ1-2, with D possibly being TRBD1 (6 bases). The sequence was obtained from an adult with an advanced solid tumor such as melanoma, head and neck, liver or kidney cancer. The DNA for the CDR3 is TGTGCCAGCTCACCGGGACATGAAAACTATGGCTACACCTTC. Residues: CASSPGHENYGYTF. The complete variable domain, with remaining parts taken from reference TRBV18 and TRBJ1-2, reads NAGVMQNPRHLVRRRGQEARLRCSPMKGHSHVYWYRQLPEEGLKFMVYLQKENIIDESGMPKERFSAEFPKEGPSILRIQQVVRGDSAAYFCASSPGHENYGYTFGSGTRLTVV.